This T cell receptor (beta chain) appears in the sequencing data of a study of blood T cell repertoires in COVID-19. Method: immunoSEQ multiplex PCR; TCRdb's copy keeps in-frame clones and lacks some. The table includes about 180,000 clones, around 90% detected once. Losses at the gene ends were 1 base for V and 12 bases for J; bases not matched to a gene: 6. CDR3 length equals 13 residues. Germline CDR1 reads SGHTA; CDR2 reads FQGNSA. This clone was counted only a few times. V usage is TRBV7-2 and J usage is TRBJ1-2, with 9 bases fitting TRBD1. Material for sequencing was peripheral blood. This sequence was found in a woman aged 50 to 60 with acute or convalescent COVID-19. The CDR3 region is CASSLDQGDRDTF. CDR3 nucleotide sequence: TGTGCCAGCAGCTTAGACCAAGGGGACAGGGACACCTTC.